This paragraph reports one T cell receptor beta chain. The antigen is unknown. This sample stems from a study of T cell responses to AZD1222 COVID-19 vaccine. Overall study results and limits: Vaccine-associated CD4 TCRs ranged over spike, dominating at 160-218 and 743-854. Only a handful of AZD1222 recipients tested seropositive at baseline. In all cases, repertoires were sampled only after the peak T cell response. Spike-specific TCR breadth and depth grew following two AZD1222 doses.

V dropped 2 bases and J dropped 1; count of bases not matched to a gene: 8. The length of the CDR3 is 16 residues. Germline V gene lookup returns CDR1 LNHNV and CDR2 YYDKDF (reference sequence). Some clones are missing from TCRdb's copy, which holds only in-frame ones; the method was immunoSEQ multiplex PCR. The sample shows roughly 97,000 clones, around nine tenths of them seen only once. V usage is TRBV15 and J usage is TRBJ2-7; 7 bases match TRBD1. The source was peripheral blood, collected 28 days after the second dose of the MenACWY control vaccine. This sequence originates from an adult who received the MenACWY meningococcal vaccine as a control. This chain's CDR3 is CATSRFELTGSYEQYF. As DNA, the CDR3 is TGTGCCACCAGCAGATTTGAACTGACAGGGTCCTACGAGCAGTACTTC.